These 3 T cell receptor beta chains were sequenced from one sample in a study of blood T cell repertoires in COVID-19. TCRdb's table, derived via immunoSEQ multiplex PCR, lists solely in-frame clones and lacks some. Here the sample spans roughly 28,000 clones, roughly nine tenths being singletons. Sequencing was carried out using peripheral blood. These receptors all come from a man aged 65 to 85 with active COVID-19.

V usage is TRBV5-1 and J usage is TRBJ1-2; 8 bases line up with TRBD1. Germline CDR1 and CDR2: SGHRS and YFSETQ. V was clipped by 3 bases and J by 8 bases; unmatched bases: 9. The CDR3 sequence is 14 residues long. Written as DNA, the CDR3 is TGCGCCAGCAGCTGGGGACAGGCCGAAGGAGGCTACACCTTC. Amino acids: CASSWGQAEGGYTF.

The chain links TRBV5-1 to TRBJ2-6; 7 bases are shared with TRBD1. V gave up 7 bases and J gave up 3 bases; unmatched junction bases: 13. The germline V gene encodes CDR1 SGHRS and CDR2 YFSETQ. This CDR3 is built from 17 residues. Here the CDR3 reads CASSTFEGALGANVLTF. DNA of the CDR3: TGCGCCAGCTCCACGTTCGAGGGGGCGCTTGGGGCCAACGTCCTGACTTTC.

The chain uses TRBV4-3 and TRBJ2-5, with TRBD2 matching over 9 bases. The germline CDR1 and CDR2 sequences are LGHNA and YSLEER. CDR3 size: 17 residues. The trim removed 2 bases at V and 2 bases at J, leaving 9 bases unmatched. CDR3 in amino acids: CASSQNPGSGGQETQYF. In DNA form, the CDR3 reads TGCGCCAGCAGCCAAAACCCCGGCAGCGGGGGGCAAGAGACCCAGTACTTC.